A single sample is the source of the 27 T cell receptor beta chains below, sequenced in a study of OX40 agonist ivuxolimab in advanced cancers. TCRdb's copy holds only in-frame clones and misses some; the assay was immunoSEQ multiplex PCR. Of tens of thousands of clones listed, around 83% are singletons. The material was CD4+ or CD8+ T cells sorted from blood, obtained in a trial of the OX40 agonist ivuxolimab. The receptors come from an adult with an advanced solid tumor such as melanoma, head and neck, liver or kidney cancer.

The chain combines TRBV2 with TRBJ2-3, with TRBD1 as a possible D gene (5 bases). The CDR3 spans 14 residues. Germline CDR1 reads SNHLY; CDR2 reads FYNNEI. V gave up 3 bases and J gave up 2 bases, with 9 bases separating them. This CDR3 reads CASSDRAYTDTQYF. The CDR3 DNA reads TGTGCCAGCAGTGACAGGGCTTACACAGATACGCAGTATTTT.

The chain's CDR3 is CASRFPGDYGYTF. The CDR3 DNA is TGTGCCAGCAGATTCCCAGGGGACTATGGCTACACCTTC. V is TRBV4-2 and J is TRBJ1-2; D is perhaps TRBD1 (6 bases). The CDR3 has 13 residues. Deletions cut 6 bases from V and 3 bases from J, with 11 bases between. The germline CDR1 and CDR2 sequences are LGHNA and YNFKEQ.

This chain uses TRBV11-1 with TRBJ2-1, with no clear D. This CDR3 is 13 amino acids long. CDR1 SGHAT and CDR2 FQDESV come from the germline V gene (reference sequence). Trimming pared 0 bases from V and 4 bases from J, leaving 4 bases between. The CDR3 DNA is TGTGCCAGCAGCTTAGCGCTTTACAATGAGCAGTTCTTC. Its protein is CASSLALYNEQFF.

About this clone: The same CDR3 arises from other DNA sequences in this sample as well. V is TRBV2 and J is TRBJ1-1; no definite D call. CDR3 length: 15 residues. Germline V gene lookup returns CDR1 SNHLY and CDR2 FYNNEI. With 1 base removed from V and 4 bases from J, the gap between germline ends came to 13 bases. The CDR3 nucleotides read TGTGCCAGCAGTGAAGACTGGCCCAAGGGCACTGAAGCTTTCTTT. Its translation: CASSEDWPKGTEAFF. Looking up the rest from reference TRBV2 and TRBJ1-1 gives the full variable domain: EPEVTQTPSHQVTQMGQEVILRCVPISNHLYFYWYRQILGQKVEFLVSFYNNEISEKSEIFDDQFSVERPDGSNFTLKIRSTKLEDSAMYFCASSEDWPKGTEAFFGQGTRLTVV.

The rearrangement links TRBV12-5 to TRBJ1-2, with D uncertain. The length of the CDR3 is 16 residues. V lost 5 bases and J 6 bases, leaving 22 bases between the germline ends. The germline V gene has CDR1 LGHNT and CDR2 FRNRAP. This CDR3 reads CASGTRGGRMINGYTF. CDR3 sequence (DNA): TGTGCTAGTGGTACTCGGGGAGGGAGGATGATTAATGGCTACACCTTC.

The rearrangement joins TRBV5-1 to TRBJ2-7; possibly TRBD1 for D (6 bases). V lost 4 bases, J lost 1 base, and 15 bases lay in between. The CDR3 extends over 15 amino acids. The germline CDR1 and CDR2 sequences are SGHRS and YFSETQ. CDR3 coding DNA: TGCGCCAGCAGCCAGACAGGTCTGAGATCCTACGAGCAGTACTTC. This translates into CASSQTGLRSYEQYF.

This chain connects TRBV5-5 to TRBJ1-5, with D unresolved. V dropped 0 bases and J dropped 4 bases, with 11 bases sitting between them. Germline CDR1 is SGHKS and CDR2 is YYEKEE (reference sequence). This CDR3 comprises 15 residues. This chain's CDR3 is CASSLVGRFNQPQHF. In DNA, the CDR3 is TGTGCCAGCAGCTTGGTCGGCCGGTTTAATCAGCCCCAGCATTTT.

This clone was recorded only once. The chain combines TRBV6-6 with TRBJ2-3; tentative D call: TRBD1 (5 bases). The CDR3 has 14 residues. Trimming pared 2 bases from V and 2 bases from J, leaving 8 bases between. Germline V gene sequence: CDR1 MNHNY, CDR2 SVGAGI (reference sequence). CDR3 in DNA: TGTGCCAGCAGTTACAGACAGAACACAGATACGCAGTATTTT. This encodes CASSYRQNTDTQYF.

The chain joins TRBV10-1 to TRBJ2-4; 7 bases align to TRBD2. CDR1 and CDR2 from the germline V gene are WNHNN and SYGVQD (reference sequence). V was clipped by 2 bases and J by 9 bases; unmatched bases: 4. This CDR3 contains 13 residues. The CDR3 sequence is CASSERGVGIQYF. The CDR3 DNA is TGCGCCAGCAGTGAGCGGGGGGTCGGCATTCAGTACTTC.

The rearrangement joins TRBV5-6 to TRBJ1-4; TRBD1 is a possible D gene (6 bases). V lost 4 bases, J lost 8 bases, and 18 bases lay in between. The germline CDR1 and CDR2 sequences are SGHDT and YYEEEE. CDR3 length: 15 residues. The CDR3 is CASSPSGALKEKLFF. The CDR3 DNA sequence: TGTGCCAGCAGCCCCTCAGGGGCGTTAAAGGAAAAACTGTTTTTT. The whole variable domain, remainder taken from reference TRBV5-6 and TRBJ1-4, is DAGVTQSPTHLIKTRGQQVTLRCSPKSGHDTVSWYQQALGQGPQFIFQYYEEEERQRGNFPDRFSGHQFPNYSSELNVNALLLGDSALYLCASSPSGALKEKLFFGSGTQLSVL.

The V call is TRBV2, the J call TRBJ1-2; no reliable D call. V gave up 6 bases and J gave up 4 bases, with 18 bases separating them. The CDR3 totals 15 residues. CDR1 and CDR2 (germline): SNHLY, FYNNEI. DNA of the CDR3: TGTGCCAGCAGCCCATGGCAGGTTGAAAGCTATGGCTACACCTTC. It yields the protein CASSPWQVESYGYTF.

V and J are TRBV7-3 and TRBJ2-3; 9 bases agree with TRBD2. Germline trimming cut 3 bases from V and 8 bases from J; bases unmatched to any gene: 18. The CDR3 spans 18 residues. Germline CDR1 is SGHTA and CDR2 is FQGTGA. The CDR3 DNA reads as TGTGCCAGCAGCTTCCCCGCACTCCGCGGGGGGGACACGGGTACGCAGTATTTT. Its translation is CASSFPALRGGDTGTQYF.

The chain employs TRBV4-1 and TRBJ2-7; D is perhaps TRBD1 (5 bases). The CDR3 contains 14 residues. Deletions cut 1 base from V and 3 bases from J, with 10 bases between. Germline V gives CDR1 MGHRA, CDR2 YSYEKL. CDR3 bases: TGCGCCAGCAGCCAAGTGGCAGGGTACTACGAGCAGTACTTC. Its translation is CASSQVAGYYEQYF.

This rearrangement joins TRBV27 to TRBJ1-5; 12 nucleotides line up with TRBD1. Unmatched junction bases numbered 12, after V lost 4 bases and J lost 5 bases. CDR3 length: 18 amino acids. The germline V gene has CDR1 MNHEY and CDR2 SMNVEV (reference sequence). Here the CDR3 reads CASSSQGQGAWAYQPQHF. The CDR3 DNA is TGTGCCAGCAGTTCCCAGGGACAGGGGGCGTGGGCTTATCAGCCCCAGCATTTT.

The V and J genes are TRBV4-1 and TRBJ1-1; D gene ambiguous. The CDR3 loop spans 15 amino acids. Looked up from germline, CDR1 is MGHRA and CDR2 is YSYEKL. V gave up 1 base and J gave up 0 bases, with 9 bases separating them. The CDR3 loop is CASSQVGGLNTEAFF. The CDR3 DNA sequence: TGCGCCAGCAGCCAAGTAGGTGGGTTGAACACTGAAGCTTTCTTT.

The CDR3 sequence is CASSLIGGTEAFF. CDR3 sequence (DNA): TGTGCCAGCAGCTTAATAGGGGGCACTGAAGCTTTCTTT. The chain couples TRBV7-9 to TRBJ1-1; possible D gene TRBD1, 6 bases. From germline, CDR1 is SEHNR and CDR2 FQNEAQ (reference sequence). V shed 2 bases and J shed 4 bases, with 8 bases lying between them. This CDR3 has 13 residues.

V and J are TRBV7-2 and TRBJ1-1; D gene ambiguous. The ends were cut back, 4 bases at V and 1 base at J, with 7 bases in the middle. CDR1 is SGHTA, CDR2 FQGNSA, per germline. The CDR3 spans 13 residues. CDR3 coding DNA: TGTGCCAGCAGCTCGGCGGAGAACACTGAAGCTTTCTTT. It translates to CASSSAENTEAFF.

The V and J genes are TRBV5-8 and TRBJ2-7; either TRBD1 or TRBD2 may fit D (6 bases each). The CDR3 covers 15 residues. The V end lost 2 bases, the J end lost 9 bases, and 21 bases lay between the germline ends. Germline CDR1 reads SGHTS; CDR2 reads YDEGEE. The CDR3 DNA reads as TGTGCCAGCAGCTTCGTGGGGGGCGCAGAGGTTGGGCAGTACTTC. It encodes CASSFVGGAEVGQYF. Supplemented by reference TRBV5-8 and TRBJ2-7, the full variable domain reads EAGVTQSPTHLIKTRGQQATLRCSPISGHTSVYWYQQALGLGLQFLLWYDEGEERNRGNFPPRFSGRQFPNYSSELNVNALELEDSALYLCASSFVGGAEVGQYFGPGTRLTVT.

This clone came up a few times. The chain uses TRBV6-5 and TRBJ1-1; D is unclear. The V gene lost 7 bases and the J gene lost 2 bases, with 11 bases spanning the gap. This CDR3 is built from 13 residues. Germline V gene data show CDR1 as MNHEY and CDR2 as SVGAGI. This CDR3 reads CASTRKGNTEAFF. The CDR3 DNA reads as TGTGCCAGCACTAGAAAGGGAAACACTGAAGCTTTCTTT.

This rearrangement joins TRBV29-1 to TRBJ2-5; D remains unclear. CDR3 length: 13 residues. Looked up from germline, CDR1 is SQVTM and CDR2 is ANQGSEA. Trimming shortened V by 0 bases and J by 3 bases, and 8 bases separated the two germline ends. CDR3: CSVEEGGKETQYF. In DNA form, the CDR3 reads TGCAGCGTTGAAGAGGGCGGAAAAGAGACCCAGTACTTC.

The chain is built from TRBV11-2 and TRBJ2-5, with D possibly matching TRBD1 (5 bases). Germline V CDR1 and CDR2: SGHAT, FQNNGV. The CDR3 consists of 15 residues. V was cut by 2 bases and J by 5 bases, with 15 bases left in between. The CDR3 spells CASSLTEWGRETQYF. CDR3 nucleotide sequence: TGTGCCAGCAGCTTAACGGAATGGGGCCGCGAGACCCAGTACTTC.

Here the CDR3 DNA reads TGTGCCAGCAACCCAGAGGGGTACGAGCAGTACTTC. Encoded protein: CASNPEGYEQYF. The chain couples TRBV6-6 to TRBJ2-7, with D perhaps assigned TRBD1 or TRBD2 (5 bases each). Germline loops: CDR1 MNHNY, CDR2 SVGAGI (reference sequence). The CDR3 loop spans 12 amino acids. Deletions cut 7 bases from V and 4 bases from J, with 11 bases between.

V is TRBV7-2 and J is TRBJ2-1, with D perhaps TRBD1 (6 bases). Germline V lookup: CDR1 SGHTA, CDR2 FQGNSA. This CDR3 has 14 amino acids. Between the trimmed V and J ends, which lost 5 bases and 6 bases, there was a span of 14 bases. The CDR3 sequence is CASSPWDTGNEQFF. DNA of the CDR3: TGTGCCAGCAGCCCTTGGGACACGGGCAATGAGCAGTTCTTC.

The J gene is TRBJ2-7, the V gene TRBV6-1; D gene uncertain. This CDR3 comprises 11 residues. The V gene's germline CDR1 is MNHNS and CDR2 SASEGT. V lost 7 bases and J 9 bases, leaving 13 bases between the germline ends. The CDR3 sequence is CASTTWLGQYF. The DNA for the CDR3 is TGTGCCAGCACAACATGGTTAGGGCAGTACTTC.

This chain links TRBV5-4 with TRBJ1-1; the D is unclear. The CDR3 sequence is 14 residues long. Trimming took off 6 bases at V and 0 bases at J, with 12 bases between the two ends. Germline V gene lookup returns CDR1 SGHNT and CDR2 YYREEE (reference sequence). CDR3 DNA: TGTGCCAGCAACCACTTTCCGATGAACACTGAAGCTTTCTTT. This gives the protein CASNHFPMNTEAFF.

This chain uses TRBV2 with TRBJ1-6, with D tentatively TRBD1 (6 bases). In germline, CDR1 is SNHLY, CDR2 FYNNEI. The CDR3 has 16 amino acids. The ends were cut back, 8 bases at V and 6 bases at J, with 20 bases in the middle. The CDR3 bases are TGTGCCAGCTCCAGACAGGTCTCGGGCCTTAATTCACCCCTCCACTTT. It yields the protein CASSRQVSGLNSPLHF.

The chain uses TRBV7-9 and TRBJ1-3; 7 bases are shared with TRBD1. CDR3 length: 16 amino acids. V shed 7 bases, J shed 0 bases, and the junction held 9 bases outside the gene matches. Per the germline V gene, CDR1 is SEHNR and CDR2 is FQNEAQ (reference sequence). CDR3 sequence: CASTRGRGSSGNTIYF. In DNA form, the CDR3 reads TGTGCCAGCACTAGGGGCAGGGGGAGCTCTGGAAACACCATATATTTT.